This T cell receptor beta chain was obtained from a study of T-cell reconstitution after alpha-beta-depleted transplantation in children. General study points: Surviving recipient T cells and thymic progenitors underlay high day-60 TCRbeta diversity in some patients. Several hundred graft clones that had expanded were reportedly the source of alpha-beta T cells about two months after transplant. Once a year had passed after transplant, T-cell counts and diversity came mostly from newly produced T cells.

Molecular barcoding with unique molecular identifiers was used for the TCRbeta library. TCRdb fed the PCR reads into MiXCR, producing one record per CDR3 protein. The table records 490,000 or so distinct CDR3 sequences, 10% to 13% of them present only once. From germline, CDR1 is SGHTA and CDR2 FQGNSA. This CDR3 is 15 amino acids long. For this clonotype: The antigen is undetermined. This may be a read error: a much more frequent sequence differs by one nucleotide.

This sequence was found in a child aged 2-15 years with inherited bone marrow failure, due to receive a stem cell transplant. This rearrangement joins TRBV7-2 to TRBJ1-1; 7 bases fit TRBD1. The sample in question was PBMCs, obtained before TCRalphabeta/CD19-depleted stem cell transplant. CDR3 amino acids: CATSLAGTVNTEAFF. The CDR3 DNA reads TGTGCCACCAGCTTAGCTGGGACAGTTAACACTGAAGCTTTCTTT. The whole variable domain, remainder taken from reference TRBV7-2 and TRBJ1-1, is GAGVSQSPSNKVTEKGKDVELRCDPISGHTALYWYRQSLGQGLEFLIYFQGNSAPDKSGLPSDRFSAERTGGSVSTLTIQRTQQEDSAVYLCATSLAGTVNTEAFFGQGTRLTVV.